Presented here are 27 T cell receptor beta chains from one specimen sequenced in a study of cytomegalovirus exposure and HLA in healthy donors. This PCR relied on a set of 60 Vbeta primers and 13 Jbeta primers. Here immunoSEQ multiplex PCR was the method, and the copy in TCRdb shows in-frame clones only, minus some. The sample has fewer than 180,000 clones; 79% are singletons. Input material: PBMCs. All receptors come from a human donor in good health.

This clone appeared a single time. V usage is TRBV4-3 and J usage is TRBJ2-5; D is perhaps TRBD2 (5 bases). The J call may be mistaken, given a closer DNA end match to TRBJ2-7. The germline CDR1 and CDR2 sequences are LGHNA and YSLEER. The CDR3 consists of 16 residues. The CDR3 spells CASSQDYGGPTYEQYF. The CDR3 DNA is TGCGCCAGCAGCCAAGATTACGGCGGGCCCACCTACGAGCAGTACTTC.

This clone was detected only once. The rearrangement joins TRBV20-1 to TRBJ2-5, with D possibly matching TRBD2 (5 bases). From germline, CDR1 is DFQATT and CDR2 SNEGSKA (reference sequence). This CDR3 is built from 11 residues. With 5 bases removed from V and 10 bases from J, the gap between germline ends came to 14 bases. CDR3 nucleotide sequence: TGCAGTGCTTTGGAGGCGCGGGTCCAGTACTTC. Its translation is CSALEARVQYF.

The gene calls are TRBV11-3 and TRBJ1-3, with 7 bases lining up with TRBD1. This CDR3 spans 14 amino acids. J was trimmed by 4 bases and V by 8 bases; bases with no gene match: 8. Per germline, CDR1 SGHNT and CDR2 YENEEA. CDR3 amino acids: CASAMTGNGNTIYF. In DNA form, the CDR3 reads TGTGCCAGCGCCATGACAGGGAACGGAAACACCATATATTTT.

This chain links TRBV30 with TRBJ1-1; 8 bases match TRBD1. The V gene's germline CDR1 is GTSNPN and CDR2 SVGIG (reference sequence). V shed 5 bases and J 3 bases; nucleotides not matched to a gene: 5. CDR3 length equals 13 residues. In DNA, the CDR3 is TGTGCCTGGCGACAGGGGCCAGACACTGAAGCTTTCTTT. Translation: CAWRQGPDTEAFF.

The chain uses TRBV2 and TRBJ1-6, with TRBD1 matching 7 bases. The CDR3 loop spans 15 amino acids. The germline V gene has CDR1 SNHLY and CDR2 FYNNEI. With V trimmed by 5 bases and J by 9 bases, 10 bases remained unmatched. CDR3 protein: CASSSTGPPSSPLHF. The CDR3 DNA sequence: TGTGCCAGCAGTTCGACAGGGCCCCCGAGTTCACCCCTCCACTTT.

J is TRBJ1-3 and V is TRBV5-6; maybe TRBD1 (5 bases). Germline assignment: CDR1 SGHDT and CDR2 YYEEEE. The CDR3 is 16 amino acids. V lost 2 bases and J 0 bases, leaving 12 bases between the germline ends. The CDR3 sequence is CASSLDSSNSGNTIYF. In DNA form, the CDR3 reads TGTGCCAGCAGCTTAGACAGTTCTAACTCTGGAAACACCATATATTTT. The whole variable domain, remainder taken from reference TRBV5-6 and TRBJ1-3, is DAGVTQSPTHLIKTRGQQVTLRCSPKSGHDTVSWYQQALGQGPQFIFQYYEEEERQRGNFPDRFSGHQFPNYSSELNVNALLLGDSALYLCASSLDSSNSGNTIYFGEGSWLTVV.

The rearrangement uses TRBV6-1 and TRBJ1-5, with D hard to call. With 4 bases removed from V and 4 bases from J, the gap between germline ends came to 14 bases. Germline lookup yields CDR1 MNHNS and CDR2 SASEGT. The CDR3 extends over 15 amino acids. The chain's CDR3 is CASSVNSVNNQPQHF. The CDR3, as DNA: TGTGCCAGCAGTGTCAACAGTGTAAATAATCAGCCCCAGCATTTT.

CDR3 sequence (DNA): TGTGCCAGCAGCCCACGAGGAGGGACCTCCTCCTACAATGAGCAGTTCTTC. Translation: CASSPRGGTSSYNEQFF. The chain has TRBV7-9 and TRBJ2-1, with a tentative D call TRBD2 (6 bases). Trimming removed 5 bases at V and 0 bases at J, with 17 bases between. This CDR3 region has 17 residues. The V gene's germline CDR1 is SEHNR and CDR2 FQNEAQ (reference sequence).

The DNA for the CDR3 is TGTGCCACCAGTGGAGACGGACAGGCCACTGAAGCTTTCTTT. Encoded protein: CATSGDGQATEAFF. The gene calls are TRBV15 and TRBJ1-1, with 7 positions matching TRBD1. CDR1 is LNHNV, CDR2 YYDKDF, per germline (reference sequence). The CDR3 is 14 residues long. With V trimmed by 6 bases and J by 4 bases, 8 bases remained unmatched.

The CDR3 protein is CASSPGTSGSFMQFF. For the CDR3, the DNA is TGTGCCAGCTCACCAGGGACTAGCGGGAGCTTTATGCAGTTCTTC. The J gene is TRBJ2-1, the V gene TRBV18, with TRBD2 matching 14 bases. CDR3 length equals 15 residues. Trimming cost V 2 bases and J 12 bases; bases outside gene matches: 6. Per the germline V gene, CDR1 is KGHSH and CDR2 is LQKENI.

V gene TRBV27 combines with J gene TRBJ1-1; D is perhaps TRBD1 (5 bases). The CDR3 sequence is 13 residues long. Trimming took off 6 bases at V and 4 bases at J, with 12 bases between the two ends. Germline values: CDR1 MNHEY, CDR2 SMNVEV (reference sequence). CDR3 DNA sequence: TGTGCCAGCAGGACGATAAGGGGCACTGAAGCTTTCTTT. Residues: CASRTIRGTEAFF.

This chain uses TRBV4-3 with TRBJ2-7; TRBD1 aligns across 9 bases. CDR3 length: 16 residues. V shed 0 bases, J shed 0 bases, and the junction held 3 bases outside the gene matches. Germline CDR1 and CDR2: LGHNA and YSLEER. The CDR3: CASSQEGTGISYEQYF. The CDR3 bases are TGCGCCAGCAGCCAAGAAGGGACAGGGATCTCCTACGAGCAGTACTTC.

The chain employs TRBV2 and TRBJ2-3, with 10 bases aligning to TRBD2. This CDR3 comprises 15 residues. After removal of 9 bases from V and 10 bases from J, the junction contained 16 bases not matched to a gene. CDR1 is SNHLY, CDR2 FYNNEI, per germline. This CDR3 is CASQRVASGSFAQYF. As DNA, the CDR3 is TGTGCCAGTCAAAGGGTGGCTAGCGGGAGTTTTGCGCAGTATTTT.

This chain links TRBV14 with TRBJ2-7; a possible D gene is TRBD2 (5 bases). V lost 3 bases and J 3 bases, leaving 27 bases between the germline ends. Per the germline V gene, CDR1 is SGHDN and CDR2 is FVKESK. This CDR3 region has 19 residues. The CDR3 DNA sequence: TGTGCCAGCAGCCATCGGGATTGGTTAACAAATGGCAAAAGCTACGAGCAGTACTTC. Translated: CASSHRDWLTNGKSYEQYF.

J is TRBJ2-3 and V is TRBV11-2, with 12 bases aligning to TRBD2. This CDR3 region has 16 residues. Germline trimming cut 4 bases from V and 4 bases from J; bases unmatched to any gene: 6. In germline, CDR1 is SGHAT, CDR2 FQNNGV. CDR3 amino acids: CASSSLAGGPADTQYF. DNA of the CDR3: TGTGCCAGCAGCTCGCTAGCGGGGGGGCCCGCAGATACGCAGTATTTT.

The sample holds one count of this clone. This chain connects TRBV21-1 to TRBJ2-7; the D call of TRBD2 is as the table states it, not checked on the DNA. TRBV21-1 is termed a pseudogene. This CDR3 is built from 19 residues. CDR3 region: CASSKNLAGFVEGSYEQYF. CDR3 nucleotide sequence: TGTGCCAGCAGCAAAAACCTAGCGGGTTTCGTAGAGGGGTCCTACGAGCAGTACTTC.

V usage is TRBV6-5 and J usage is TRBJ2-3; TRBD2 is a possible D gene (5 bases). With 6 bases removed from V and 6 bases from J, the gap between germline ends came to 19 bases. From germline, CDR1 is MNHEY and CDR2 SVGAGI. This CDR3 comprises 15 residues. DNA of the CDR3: TGTGCCAGCAGGCGCGACGGGAACGGGCCGGATACGCAGTATTTT. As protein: CASRRDGNGPDTQYF.

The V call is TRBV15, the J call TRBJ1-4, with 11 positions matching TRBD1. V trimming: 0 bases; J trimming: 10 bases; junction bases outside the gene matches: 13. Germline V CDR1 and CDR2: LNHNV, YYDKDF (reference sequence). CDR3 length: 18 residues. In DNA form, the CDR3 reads TGTGCCACCAGCAGAGAATTTGGGACCGGGACAGGGGGTCGAAAACTGTTTTTT. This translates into CATSREFGTGTGGRKLFF.

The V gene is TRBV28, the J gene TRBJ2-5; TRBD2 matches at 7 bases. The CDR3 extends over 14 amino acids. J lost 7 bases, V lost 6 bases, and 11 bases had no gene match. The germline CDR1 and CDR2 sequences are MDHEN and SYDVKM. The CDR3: CASRSGTAGVTQYF. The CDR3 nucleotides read TGTGCCAGCAGATCGGGGACCGCGGGGGTGACCCAGTACTTC.

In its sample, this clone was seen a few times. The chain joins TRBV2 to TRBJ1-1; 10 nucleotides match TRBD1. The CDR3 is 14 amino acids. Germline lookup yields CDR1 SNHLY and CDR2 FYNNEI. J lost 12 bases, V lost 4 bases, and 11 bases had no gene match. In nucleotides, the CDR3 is TGTGCCAGCAGTGTGAGCCCGGGACAGGGGATGTCTTTCTTT. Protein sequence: CASSVSPGQGMSFF.

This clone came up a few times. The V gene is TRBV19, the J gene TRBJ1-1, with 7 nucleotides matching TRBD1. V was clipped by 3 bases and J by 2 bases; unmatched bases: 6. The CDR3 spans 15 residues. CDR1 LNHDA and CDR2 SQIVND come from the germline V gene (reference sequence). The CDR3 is CASSIVTGRNTEAFF. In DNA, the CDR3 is TGTGCCAGTAGTATTGTGACAGGGCGAAACACTGAAGCTTTCTTT.

The CDR3: CASSSQQGARYEQYF. CDR3 in DNA: TGTGCCAGCAGTTCGCAACAGGGGGCGAGGTACGAGCAGTACTTC. V is TRBV27 and J is TRBJ2-7, with 9 bases matching TRBD1. Looked up from germline, CDR1 is MNHEY and CDR2 is SMNVEV (reference sequence). Germline trimming cut 4 bases from V and 4 bases from J; bases unmatched to any gene: 8. This CDR3 is 15 amino acids long.

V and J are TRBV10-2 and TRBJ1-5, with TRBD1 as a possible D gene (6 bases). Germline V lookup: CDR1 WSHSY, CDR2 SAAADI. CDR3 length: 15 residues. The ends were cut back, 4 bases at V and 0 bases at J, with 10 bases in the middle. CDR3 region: CASSGGQGSNQPQHF. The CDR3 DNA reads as TGCGCCAGCAGTGGGGGGCAGGGTAGCAATCAGCCCCAGCATTTT.

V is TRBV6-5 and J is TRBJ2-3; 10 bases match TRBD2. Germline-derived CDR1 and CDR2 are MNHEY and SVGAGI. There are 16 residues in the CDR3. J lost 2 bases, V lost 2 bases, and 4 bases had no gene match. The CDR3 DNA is TGTGCCAGCAGTTACCGAGCGGGGGGGACCACAGATACGCAGTATTTT. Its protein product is CASSYRAGGTTDTQYF.

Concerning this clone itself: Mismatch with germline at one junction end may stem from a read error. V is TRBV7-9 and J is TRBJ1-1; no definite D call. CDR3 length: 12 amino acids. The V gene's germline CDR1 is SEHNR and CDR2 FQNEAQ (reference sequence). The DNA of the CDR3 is TGTTCCAGCAGCAGAGGGAACACTGAAGCTTTCTTT. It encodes CSSSRGNTEAFF. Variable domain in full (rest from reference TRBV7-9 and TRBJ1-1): DTGVSQNPRHKITKRGQNVTFRCDPISEHNRLYWYRQTLGQGPEFLTYFQNEAQLEKSRLLSDRFSAERPKGSFSTLEIQRTEQGDSAMYLCSSSRGNTEAFFGQGTRLTVV.

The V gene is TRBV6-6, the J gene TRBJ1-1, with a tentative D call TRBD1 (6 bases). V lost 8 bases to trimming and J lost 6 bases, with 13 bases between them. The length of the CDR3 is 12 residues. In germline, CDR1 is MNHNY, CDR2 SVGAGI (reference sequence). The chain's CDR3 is CASHTQGPEAFF. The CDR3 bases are TGTGCCAGCCATACACAGGGCCCTGAAGCTTTCTTT.

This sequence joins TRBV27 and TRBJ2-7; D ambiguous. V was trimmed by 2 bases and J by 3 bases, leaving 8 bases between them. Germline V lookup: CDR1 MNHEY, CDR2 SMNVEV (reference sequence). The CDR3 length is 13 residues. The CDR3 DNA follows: TGTGCCAGCAGTTTAAACAGTGGCTACGAGCAGTACTTC. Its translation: CASSLNSGYEQYF.